These T cell receptor beta chains were read from a single sample in a study of cytomegalovirus exposure and HLA in healthy donors. Profiling relied on immunoSEQ multiplex PCR, and the TCRdb table lists in-frame clones only, not all of them. The repertoire holds over 100,000 clones, with roughly 9.6% as singletons. What was sequenced was PBMCs. These receptors were collected from a woman in her thirties or forties in good health and CMV-seropositive. Both conserved end residues are part of each CDR3. D genes are given only for firm matches. Size values are once, few and many counts, or a class for expanded clones, and some rows have none.

CDR3 protein: CASSYGLAGGYNEQFF
CDR3 DNA: TGCGCCAGCAGCTACGGACTAGCGGGGGGTTACAATGAGCAGTTCTTC
D gene: TRBD2
V gene: TRBV5-1
J gene: TRBJ2-1
clone size: few

CDR3 protein: CASKAPTGEGQPQHF
CDR3 DNA: TGTGCCAGCAAAGCCCCGACTGGGGAGGGGCAGCCCCAGCATTTT
D gene: .
V gene: TRBV2
J gene: TRBJ1-5
clone size: few

CDR3 protein: CASGNGVSGANVLTF
CDR3 DNA: TGCGCCAGCGGCAACGGGGTCTCTGGGGCCAACGTCCTGACTTTC
D gene: .
V gene: TRBV5-1
J gene: TRBJ2-6
clone size: few

CDR3 protein: CASSSGGSADTQYF
CDR3 DNA: TGTGCCAGCAGCTCAGGGGGCAGCGCAGATACGCAGTATTTT
D gene: TRBD1
V gene: TRBV2
J gene: TRBJ2-3
clone size: .

CDR3 protein: CASSFRDRVQPQHF
CDR3 DNA: TGTGCCAGCAGCTTCCGGGACAGGGTTCAGCCCCAGCATTTT
D gene: TRBD1
V gene: TRBV7-8
J gene: TRBJ1-5
clone size: few

CDR3 protein: CASREDGTHFF
CDR3 DNA: TGTGCCAGCAGAGAGGACGGGACTCACTTCTTC
D gene: .
V gene: TRBV2
J gene: TRBJ1-2
clone size: .

CDR3 protein: CASSPTTTGGTEAFF
CDR3 DNA: TGTGCCAGCAGCCCGACTACCACAGGGGGCACTGAAGCTTTCTTT
D gene: TRBD1
V gene: TRBV5-4
J gene: TRBJ1-1
clone size: .

CDR3 protein: CAISESQGQNTGELFF
CDR3 DNA: TGTGCCATCAGTGAGTCTCAGGGGCAGAACACCGGGGAGCTGTTTTTT
D gene: .
V gene: TRBV10-3
J gene: TRBJ2-2
clone size: few

CDR3 protein: CASSLEAPKRNEQFF
CDR3 DNA: TGCGCCAGCAGCTTGGAGGCCCCGAAGAGGAATGAGCAGTTCTTC
D gene: .
V gene: TRBV5-1
J gene: TRBJ2-1
clone size: .

CDR3 protein: CASSLRGQTRGVTEAFF
CDR3 DNA: TGTGCCAGCAGCTTGAGGGGACAGACCCGAGGGGTCACTGAAGCTTTCTTT
D gene: TRBD1
V gene: TRBV7-2
J gene: TRBJ1-1
clone size: few

CDR3 protein: CASSLGSGTEGTYEQYF
CDR3 DNA: TGTGCCAGCAGCTTAGGAAGCGGAACCGAGGGCACCTACGAGCAGTACTTC
D gene: .
V gene: TRBV7-6
J gene: TRBJ2-7
clone size: .

CDR3 protein: CASSESFGGEQFF
CDR3 DNA: TGTGCCAGCAGCGAAAGTTTCGGTGGTGAGCAGTTCTTC
D gene: .
V gene: TRBV7-7
J gene: TRBJ2-1
clone size: .

CDR3 protein: CASSVGLAGGTSRDDEQFF
CDR3 DNA: TGTGCCAGCAGCGTGGGACTAGCGGGGGGTACCTCTCGGGACGATGAGCAGTTCTTC
D gene: TRBD2
V gene: TRBV11-3
J gene: TRBJ2-1
clone size: few

CDR3 protein: CASSLEQANSPLHF
CDR3 DNA: TGCGCCAGCAGCTTAGAACAGGCAAATTCACCCCTCCACTTT
D gene: .
V gene: TRBV5-1
J gene: TRBJ1-6
clone size: few

CDR3 protein: CARTGKNTGELFF
CDR3 DNA: TGCGCCAGAACCGGGAAAAACACCGGGGAGCTGTTTTTT
D gene: .
V gene: TRBV10-1
J gene: TRBJ2-2
clone size: .

CDR3 protein: CASSDSGVLYEQYF
CDR3 DNA: TGTGCCAGCAGTGATAGCGGGGTTCTCTACGAGCAGTACTTC
D gene: TRBD2
V gene: TRBV25-1
J gene: TRBJ2-7
clone size: few

CDR3 protein: CASSSPSGGVPDTQYF
CDR3 DNA: TGTGCCAGCAGCTCCCCTAGCGGTGGAGTCCCAGATACGCAGTATTTT
D gene: TRBD2
V gene: TRBV7-9
J gene: TRBJ2-3
clone size: .

CDR3 protein: CASSIARGSYEQYF
CDR3 DNA: TGTGCCAGTAGTATCGCCAGGGGGTCCTACGAGCAGTACTTC
D gene: TRBD1
V gene: TRBV19
J gene: TRBJ2-7
clone size: few

CDR3 protein: CASNRGRTGELFF
CDR3 DNA: TGTGCCAGCAACAGGGGGCGTACCGGGGAGCTGTTTTTT
D gene: TRBD1
V gene: TRBV6-5
J gene: TRBJ2-2
clone size: .

CDR3 protein: CASSEASGVGETQYF
CDR3 DNA: TGTGCCAGCAGTGAAGCTAGCGGGGTCGGAGAGACCCAGTACTTC
D gene: TRBD2
V gene: TRBV2
J gene: TRBJ2-5
clone size: few

CDR3 protein: CASSLGGPGYTF
CDR3 DNA: TGCGCCAGCAGCTTGGGGGGGCCTGGCTACACCTTC
D gene: .
V gene: TRBV5-1
J gene: TRBJ1-2
clone size: .

CDR3 protein: CASSYSGDTGELFF
CDR3 DNA: TGTGCCAGCAGTTACTCCGGGGACACCGGGGAGCTGTTTTTT
D gene: .
V gene: TRBV6-5
J gene: TRBJ2-2
clone size: .

CDR3 protein: CASSSGGGSTEAFF
CDR3 DNA: TGTGCCAGCAGCTCGGGTGGGGGGAGCACTGAAGCTTTCTTT
D gene: .
V gene: TRBV7-2
J gene: TRBJ1-1
clone size: few

CDR3 protein: CATSRTRGGEKLFF
CDR3 DNA: TGTGCCACCAGCAGAACCCGAGGTGGGGAAAAACTGTTTTTT
D gene: .
V gene: TRBV15
J gene: TRBJ1-4
clone size: .

CDR3 protein: CASSFIQGASQETQYF
CDR3 DNA: TGTGCCAGCAGCTTCATACAGGGGGCCTCCCAAGAGACCCAGTACTTC
D gene: TRBD1
V gene: TRBV11-1
J gene: TRBJ2-5
clone size: few

CDR3 protein: CASSETGKAVILAGTQYF
CDR3 DNA: TGTGCCAGCAGTGAAACGGGGAAGGCGGTAATCTTGGCCGGGACCCAGTACTTC
D gene: .
V gene: TRBV6-1
J gene: TRBJ2-5
clone size: few

CDR3 protein: CASSLGRGAVGSYNSPLHF
CDR3 DNA: TGTGCCAGCAGCTTGGGAAGGGGCGCCGTGGGGTCCTATAATTCACCCCTCCACTTT
D gene: .
V gene: TRBV11-3
J gene: TRBJ1-6
clone size: few

CDR3 protein: CASSLATGTAGYTF
CDR3 DNA: TGTGCCAGCAGCTTAGCAACAGGGACGGCTGGCTACACCTTC
D gene: .
V gene: TRBV7-9
J gene: TRBJ1-2
clone size: .

CDR3 protein: CASRWPGGLEQYF
CDR3 DNA: TGTGCCAGCAGGTGGCCCGGAGGTCTCGAGCAGTACTTC
D gene: .
V gene: TRBV6-1
J gene: TRBJ2-7
clone size: .

CDR3 protein: CASGAANTGELFF
CDR3 DNA: TGTGCCAGCGGTGCAGCGAACACCGGGGAGCTGTTTTTT
D gene: .
V gene: TRBV27
J gene: TRBJ2-2
clone size: few

CDR3 protein: CASTALGDYGYTF
CDR3 DNA: TGTGCCAGCACCGCGCTTGGTGACTATGGCTACACCTTC
D gene: .
V gene: TRBV7-2
J gene: TRBJ1-2
clone size: few

CDR3 protein: CASSLRSLEAFF
CDR3 DNA: TGTGCCAGCAGCTTAAGGAGCTTGGAAGCTTTCTTT
D gene: .
V gene: TRBV5-6
J gene: TRBJ1-1
clone size: few

CDR3 protein: CASSEAHGAGNTGELFF
CDR3 DNA: TGTGCCAGCAGTGAAGCTCACGGAGCGGGGAACACCGGGGAGCTGTTTTTT
D gene: .
V gene: TRBV2
J gene: TRBJ2-2
clone size: few

CDR3 protein: CASSLIGTGFQQFF
CDR3 DNA: TGTGCCAGCAGCTTAATAGGGACAGGGTTCCAGCAGTTCTTC
D gene: TRBD1
V gene: TRBV7-3
J gene: TRBJ2-1
clone size: few

CDR3 protein: CASSLDRGGEKLFF
CDR3 DNA: TGTGCCAGCAGCCTTGACAGGGGAGGAGAAAAACTGTTTTTT
D gene: TRBD1
V gene: TRBV2
J gene: TRBJ1-4
clone size: .

CDR3 protein: CASSLARLAGQETQYF
CDR3 DNA: TGTGCCAGCAGCTTAGCGAGGCTAGCGGGCCAAGAGACCCAGTACTTC
D gene: TRBD2
V gene: TRBV11-1
J gene: TRBJ2-5
clone size: few

CDR3 protein: CASSAGTGYSPLHF
CDR3 DNA: TGTGCCAGCAGCGCCGGGACAGGGTACTCACCCCTCCACTTT
D gene: TRBD1
V gene: TRBV6-5
J gene: TRBJ1-6
clone size: few

CDR3 protein: CASSRDRRNTEAFF
CDR3 DNA: TGTGCCAGCAGTCGGGACAGGCGGAACACTGAAGCTTTCTTT
D gene: TRBD1
V gene: TRBV6-5
J gene: TRBJ1-1
clone size: few

CDR3 protein: CASSLGPGGGTEAFF
CDR3 DNA: TGCGCCAGCAGCTTGGGTCCAGGCGGAGGGACTGAAGCTTTCTTT
D gene: .
V gene: TRBV5-1
J gene: TRBJ1-1
clone size: .

CDR3 protein: CASSSPQGNGYTF
CDR3 DNA: TGTGCCAGCAGCTCCCCACAGGGGAATGGCTACACCTTC
D gene: TRBD1
V gene: TRBV5-4
J gene: TRBJ1-2
clone size: few

CDR3 protein: CASSEGRVDQPQHF
CDR3 DNA: TGTGCCAGCAGTGAAGGCAGGGTGGATCAGCCCCAGCATTTT
D gene: .
V gene: TRBV2
J gene: TRBJ1-5
clone size: few

CDR3 protein: CASSTYRVYNEQFF
CDR3 DNA: TGTGCCAGTAGTACTTACAGGGTATACAATGAGCAGTTCTTC
D gene: .
V gene: TRBV19
J gene: TRBJ2-1
clone size: .

CDR3 protein: CASSPPPGQVSYEQYF
CDR3 DNA: TGTGCCAGCTCACCACCTCCTGGGCAGGTATCCTACGAGCAGTACTTC
D gene: .
V gene: TRBV18
J gene: TRBJ2-7
clone size: .

CDR3 protein: CASSALPSSGNTIYF
CDR3 DNA: TGTGCCAGCAGTGCCCTACCGAGCTCTGGAAACACCATATATTTT
D gene: .
V gene: TRBV2
J gene: TRBJ1-3
clone size: few

CDR3 protein: CASTLAGAAYEQYF
CDR3 DNA: TGTGCCAGCACCTTAGCGGGGGCGGCCTACGAGCAGTACTTC
D gene: TRBD2
V gene: TRBV7-2
J gene: TRBJ2-7
clone size: .

CDR3 protein: CASNLQSSGNQPQHF
CDR3 DNA: TGTGCCAGCAACCTTCAGTCCAGTGGCAATCAGCCCCAGCATTTT
D gene: .
V gene: TRBV6-1
J gene: TRBJ1-5
clone size: .

CDR3 protein: CASSKRGTRLYEQYF
CDR3 DNA: TGTGCCAGTAGTAAAAGGGGAACCAGACTCTACGAGCAGTACTTC
D gene: .
V gene: TRBV19
J gene: TRBJ2-7
clone size: once

CDR3 protein: CASSLTGVPYNSPLHF
CDR3 DNA: TGTGCCAGCAGTTTGACAGGGGTCCCCTATAATTCACCCCTCCACTTT
D gene: TRBD1
V gene: TRBV6-5
J gene: TRBJ1-6
clone size: .

CDR3 protein: CASGLVRAGELFF
CDR3 DNA: TGTGCTAGTGGTTTGGTACGGGCCGGGGAGCTGTTTTTT
D gene: .
V gene: TRBV12-5
J gene: TRBJ2-2
clone size: .

CDR3 protein: CASSLAGQGRDTQYF
CDR3 DNA: TGTGCCAGCAGCTTAGCAGGACAGGGAAGAGATACGCAGTATTTT
D gene: TRBD1
V gene: TRBV7-2
J gene: TRBJ2-3
clone size: few